This T cell receptor (beta chain) was captured in a study of CD8 T cells in Susac syndrome. Overall study context: Patients with Susac syndrome were therapy-naive, treated with corticosteroids, or treated with intravenous immunoglobulin alone when blood was collected.

Germline V gene sequence: CDR1 SQVTM, CDR2 ANQGSEA. The V end was cut by 7 bases, the J end by 8 bases, with 12 bases between. This CDR3 has 11 amino acids. An input of about 0.45 to 1 ug of RNA was subjected to reverse transcription using random hexamers. The immunoSEQ assay covered 54 Vbeta and 13 Jbeta segments for CDR3. TCRdb itself ran the immunoSEQ multiplex PCR reads through MiXCR, one entry per CDR3 protein. Here the sample spans roughly 130,000 distinct CDR3 sequences, just under 95% being singletons. The diagnostic criteria were recently defined, and patients with Susac syndrome met them for definite or probable disease.

The sequence derives from a human donor with Susac syndrome. The material sequenced was CD8+ T cells from PBMCs. The chain uses TRBV29-1 and TRBJ2-1; no clear D gene. This chain's CDR3 is CSGGSYHEQFF. CDR3 in DNA: TGCAGCGGTGGCAGCTATCATGAGCAGTTCTTC.